This TCR beta chain was sequenced during a study of blood T cells in healthy people across ages. For every donor, a draw yielded 7.5 to 10 milliliters of peripheral blood. Alongside a J-beta primer mix, a sample-barcoded 5' primer served in a second PCR lasting 7 to 11 cycles. TCRdb ran MiXCR on the 5' RACE reads and lists one entry per CDR3 protein. The sample contains about 1.4 million distinct CDR3 sequences, around 59% of which appear only once. The CDR3 sequence is 15 residues long. V was trimmed by 2 bases and J by 0 bases, leaving 8 bases between them. From germline, CDR1 is MNHEY and CDR2 SVGAGI.

The rearrangement uses TRBV6-5 and TRBJ2-1; D gene ambiguous. The receptor was derived from a man younger than 35 in good health. The sequenced sample was blood. This CDR3 is CASSYARTSYNEQFF. In DNA form, the CDR3 reads TGTGCCAGCAGTTACGCTAGAACCTCCTACAATGAGCAGTTCTTC.